This TCR beta chain was sequenced in a study of cytomegalovirus exposure and HLA in healthy donors. This table comes from immunoSEQ multiplex PCR, and its TCRdb copy is limited to in-frame clones, with some not included. This sample carries about 130,000 clones, around 96% of them seen once, and the ten largest clones take 1.7%. This CDR3 is built from 18 residues. The germline CDR1 and CDR2 sequences are SEHNR and FQNEAQ (reference sequence). The V end was cut by 5 bases, the J end by 4 bases, with 26 bases between. The rearrangement uses TRBV7-9 and TRBJ2-5, with D tentatively TRBD1 (6 bases). The clonotype comes from a man between 18 and 35 years old in good health and CMV-seronegative. Specimen: PBMCs. CDR3 DNA: TGTGCCAGCAGCCGCCTAACAGGGTTCAAGGTTAAGTTAGAGACCCAGTACTTC. This codes for CASSRLTGFKVKLETQYF.